Reported below is one T cell receptor beta chain. This record belongs to a study of cytomegalovirus exposure and HLA in healthy donors. Primers for the PCR totalled 60 Vbeta and 13 Jbeta. Method: immunoSEQ multiplex PCR; TCRdb's copy keeps in-frame clones and lacks some. The profile shows around 160,000 clones, 80% to 85% of them singletons. V was clipped by 6 bases and J by 5 bases, with 13 bases between them. The CDR3 loop spans 13 amino acids. The V gene's germline CDR1 is SGHTA and CDR2 FQGTGA. Sequenced material: PBMCs. This chain links TRBV7-3 with TRBJ2-5; D is unresolved. This receptor was taken from a man in his fifties in good health and CMV-seropositive. For the CDR3, the DNA is TGTGCCAGCAGTCGCAGTGTTGCTGAGACCCAGTACTTC. Translation: CASSRSVAETQYF.